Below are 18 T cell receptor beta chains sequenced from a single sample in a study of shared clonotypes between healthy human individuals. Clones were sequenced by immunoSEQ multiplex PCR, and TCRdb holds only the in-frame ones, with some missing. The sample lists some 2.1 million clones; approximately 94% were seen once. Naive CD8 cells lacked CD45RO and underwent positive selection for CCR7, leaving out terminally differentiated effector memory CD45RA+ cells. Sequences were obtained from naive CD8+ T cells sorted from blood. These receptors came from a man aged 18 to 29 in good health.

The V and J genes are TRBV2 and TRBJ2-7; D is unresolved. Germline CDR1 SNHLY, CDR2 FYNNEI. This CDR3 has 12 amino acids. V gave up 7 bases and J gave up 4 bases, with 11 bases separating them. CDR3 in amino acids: CASILDLYEQYF. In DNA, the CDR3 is TGTGCCAGCATTCTCGACTTGTACGAGCAGTACTTC.

The CDR3 spells CASSPGRDGEKLFF. The CDR3 DNA sequence: TGTGCCAGCAGTCCCGGACGGGATGGCGAAAAACTGTTTTTT. This sequence joins TRBV13 and TRBJ1-4; no reliable D call. V lost 6 bases and J lost 8, with 16 bases in between. The CDR3 totals 14 residues. Germline values: CDR1 PRHDT, CDR2 FYEKMQ (reference sequence).

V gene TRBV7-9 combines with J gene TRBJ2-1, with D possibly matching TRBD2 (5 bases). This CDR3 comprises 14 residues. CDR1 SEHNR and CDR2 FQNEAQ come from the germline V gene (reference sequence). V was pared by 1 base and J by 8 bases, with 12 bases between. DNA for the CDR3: TGTGCCAGCAGCTTAGATTCTAGCTTCGATGAGCAGTTCTTC. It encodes CASSLDSSFDEQFF.

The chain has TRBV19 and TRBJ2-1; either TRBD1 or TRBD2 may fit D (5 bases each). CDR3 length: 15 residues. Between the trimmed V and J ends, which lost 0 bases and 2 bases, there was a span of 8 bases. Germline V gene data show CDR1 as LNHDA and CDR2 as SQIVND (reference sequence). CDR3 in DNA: TGTGCCAGTAGTATAGAGAGGGGAACCTACAATGAGCAGTTCTTC. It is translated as CASSIERGTYNEQFF. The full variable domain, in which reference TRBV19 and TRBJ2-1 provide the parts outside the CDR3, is DGGITQSPKYLFRKEGQNVTLSCEQNLNHDAMYWYRQDPGQGLRLIYYSQIVNDFQKGDIAEGYSVSREKKESFPLTVTSAQKNPTAFYLCASSIERGTYNEQFFGPGTRLTVL.

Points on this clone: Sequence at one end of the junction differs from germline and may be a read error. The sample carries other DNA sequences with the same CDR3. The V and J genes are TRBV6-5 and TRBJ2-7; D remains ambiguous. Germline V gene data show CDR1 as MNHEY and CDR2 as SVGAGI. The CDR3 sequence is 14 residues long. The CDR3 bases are TGTGCCAGTAGTTACGAAGGATCTCCATACGAGCAGTACTTC. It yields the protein CASSYEGSPYEQYF.

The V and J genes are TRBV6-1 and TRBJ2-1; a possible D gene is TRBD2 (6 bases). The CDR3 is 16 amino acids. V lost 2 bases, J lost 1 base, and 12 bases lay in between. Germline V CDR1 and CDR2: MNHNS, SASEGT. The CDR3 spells CASSEFQDYSYNEQFF. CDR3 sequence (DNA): TGTGCCAGCAGTGAATTCCAGGACTATTCCTACAATGAGCAGTTCTTC.

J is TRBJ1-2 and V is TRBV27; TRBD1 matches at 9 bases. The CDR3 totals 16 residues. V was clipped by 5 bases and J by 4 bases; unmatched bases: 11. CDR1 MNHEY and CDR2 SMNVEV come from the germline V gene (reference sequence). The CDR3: CASSPSLGDRAYGYTF. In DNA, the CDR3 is TGTGCCAGCAGTCCCAGCCTCGGGGACAGGGCCTATGGCTACACCTTC.

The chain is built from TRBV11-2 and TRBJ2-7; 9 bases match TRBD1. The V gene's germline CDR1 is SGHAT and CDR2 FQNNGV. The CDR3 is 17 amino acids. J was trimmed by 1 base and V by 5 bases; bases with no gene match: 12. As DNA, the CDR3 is TGTGCCAGCAGCCCACCAGGGGCCGGGACAGGGTCCTACGAGCAGTACTTC. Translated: CASSPPGAGTGSYEQYF. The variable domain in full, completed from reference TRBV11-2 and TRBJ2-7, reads EAGVAQSPRYKIIEKRQSVAFWCNPISGHATLYWYQQILGQGPKLLIQFQNNGVVDDSQLPKDRFSAERLKGVDSTLKIQPAKLEDSAVYLCASSPPGAGTGSYEQYFGPGTRLTVT.

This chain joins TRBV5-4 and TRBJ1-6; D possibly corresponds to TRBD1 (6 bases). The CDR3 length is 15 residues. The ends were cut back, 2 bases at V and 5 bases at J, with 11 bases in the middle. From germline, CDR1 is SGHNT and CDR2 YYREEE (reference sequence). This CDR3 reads CASSFHREDNSPLHF. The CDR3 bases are TGTGCCAGCAGCTTTCACAGGGAGGATAATTCACCCCTCCACTTT.

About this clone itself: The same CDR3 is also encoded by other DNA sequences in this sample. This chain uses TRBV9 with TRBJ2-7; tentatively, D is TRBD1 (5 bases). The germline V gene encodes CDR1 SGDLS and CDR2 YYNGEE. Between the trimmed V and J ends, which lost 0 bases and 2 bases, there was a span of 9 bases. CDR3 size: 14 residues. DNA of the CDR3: TGTGCCAGCAGCGTAGCTCCAGGGACCTACGAGCAGTACTTC. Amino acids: CASSVAPGTYEQYF.

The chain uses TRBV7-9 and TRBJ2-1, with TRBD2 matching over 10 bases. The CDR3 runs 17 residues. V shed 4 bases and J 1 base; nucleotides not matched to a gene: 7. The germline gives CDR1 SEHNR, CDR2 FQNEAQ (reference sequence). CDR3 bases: TGTGCCAGCAGCTCGCGGACTAGCGGACCGTCCTACAATGAGCAGTTCTTC. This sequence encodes CASSSRTSGPSYNEQFF.

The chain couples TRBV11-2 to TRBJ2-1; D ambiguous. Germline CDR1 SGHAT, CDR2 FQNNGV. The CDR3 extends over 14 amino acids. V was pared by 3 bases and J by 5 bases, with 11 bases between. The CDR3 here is CASSFTQSNNEQFF. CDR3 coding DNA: TGTGCCAGCAGCTTCACACAATCAAACAATGAGCAGTTCTTC.

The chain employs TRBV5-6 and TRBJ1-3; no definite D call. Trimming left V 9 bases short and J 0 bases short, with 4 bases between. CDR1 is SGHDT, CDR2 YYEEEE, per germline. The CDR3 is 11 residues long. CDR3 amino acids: CATSSGNTIYF. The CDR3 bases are TGTGCCACCTCCTCTGGAAACACCATATATTTT.

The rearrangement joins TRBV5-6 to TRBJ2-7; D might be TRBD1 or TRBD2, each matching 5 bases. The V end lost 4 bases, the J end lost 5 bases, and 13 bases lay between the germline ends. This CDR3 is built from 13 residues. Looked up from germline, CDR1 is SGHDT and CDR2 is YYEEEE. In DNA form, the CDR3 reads TGTGCCAGCAGCCCCCCCGGGGCGGACGAGCAGTACTTC. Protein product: CASSPPGADEQYF.

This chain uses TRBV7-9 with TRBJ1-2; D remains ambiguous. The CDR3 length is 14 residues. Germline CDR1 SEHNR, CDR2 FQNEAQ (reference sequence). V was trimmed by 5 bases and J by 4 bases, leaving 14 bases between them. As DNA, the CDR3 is TGTGCCAGCAGCCAGGCAGGCGAGCCCTATGGCTACACCTTC. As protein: CASSQAGEPYGYTF.

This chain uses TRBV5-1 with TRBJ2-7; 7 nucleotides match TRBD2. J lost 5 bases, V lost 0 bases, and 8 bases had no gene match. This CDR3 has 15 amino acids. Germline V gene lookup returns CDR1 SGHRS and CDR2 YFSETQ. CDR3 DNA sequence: TGCGCCAGCAGCTTGGGTCCGGGAGGAATCAACGAGCAGTACTTC. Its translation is CASSLGPGGINEQYF.

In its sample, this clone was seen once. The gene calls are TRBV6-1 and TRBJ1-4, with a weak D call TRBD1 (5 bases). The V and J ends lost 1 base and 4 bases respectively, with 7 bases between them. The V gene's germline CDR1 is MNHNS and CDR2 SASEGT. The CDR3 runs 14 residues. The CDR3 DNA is TGTGCCAGCAGTGAAGTGGGGGTTAATGAAAAACTGTTTTTT. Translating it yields CASSEVGVNEKLFF.

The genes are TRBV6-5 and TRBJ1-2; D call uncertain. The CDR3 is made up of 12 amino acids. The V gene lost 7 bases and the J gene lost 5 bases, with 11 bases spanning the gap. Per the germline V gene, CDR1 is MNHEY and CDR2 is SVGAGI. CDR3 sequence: CASTPSGYGYTF. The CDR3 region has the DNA TGTGCCAGCACCCCCAGCGGGTATGGCTACACCTTC.